The next 10 T cell receptor beta chains were all read from a single sample in a study of beta chain features in type 1 diabetes. The isolated RNA, all of it, was reverse transcribed, so expressed TCRB transcripts were what got sequenced. Assay: immunoSEQ multiplex PCR; the TCRdb copy retains only in-frame clones and omits some. The sample has under 500,000 clones, roughly 30% seen once. Sequenced sample: naive CD4+ T cells from blood. The receptor set was obtained from a man between 18 and 29 years old in good health.

The V call is TRBV29-1, the J call TRBJ2-7, with 11 positions matching TRBD1. J was trimmed by 6 bases and V by 7 bases; bases with no gene match: 5. Germline CDR1 and CDR2: SQVTM and ANQGSEA. The CDR3 consists of 12 residues. The CDR3 region is CSAGQGAAEQYF. For the CDR3, the DNA is TGCAGCGCTGGACAGGGGGCCGCCGAGCAGTACTTC.

The J gene is TRBJ2-3, the V gene TRBV5-6; 13 bases are shared with TRBD2. With 4 bases clipped from V and 4 bases from J, the junction kept 9 bases outside the gene matches. Germline V gene lookup returns CDR1 SGHDT and CDR2 YYEEEE. The CDR3 covers 17 residues. This CDR3 reads CASSPATSGRAADTQYF. CDR3 DNA: TGTGCCAGCAGCCCAGCTACTAGCGGGAGGGCCGCAGATACGCAGTATTTT.

In its sample, this clone was seen a few times. The V and J genes are TRBV4-3 and TRBJ2-5; D gene ambiguous. The CDR3 consists of 14 residues. From germline, CDR1 is LGHNA and CDR2 YSLEER. V lost 4 bases, J lost 0 bases, and 9 bases lay in between. CDR3 in amino acids: CASSPRLHQETQYF. The CDR3 DNA sequence: TGCGCCAGCAGCCCCAGGCTACACCAAGAGACCCAGTACTTC.

The chain combines TRBV29-1 with TRBJ1-2, with TRBD1 identical over 7 bases. CDR3 length equals 13 residues. J gave up 4 bases and V 4 bases, and 6 bases lay outside the gene matches. Per the germline V gene, CDR1 is SQVTM and CDR2 is ANQGSEA. The CDR3, as DNA: TGCAGCGTTGGACAGGGTTCCAGCTATGGCTACACCTTC. As protein: CSVGQGSSYGYTF.

CDR3 nucleotides: TGTGCCAGCAGTTCTAGGGACCTCCCTATGGATGAGCAGTTCTTC. Its translation: CASSSRDLPMDEQFF. This chain connects TRBV27 to TRBJ2-1; D could derive from TRBD1 or TRBD2 (5 bases each). The ends were cut back, 4 bases at V and 8 bases at J, with 18 bases in the middle. The CDR3 sequence is 15 residues long. The germline V gene has CDR1 MNHEY and CDR2 SMNVEV (reference sequence).

The rearrangement joins TRBV6-5 to TRBJ1-2; D is unresolved. The V gene's germline CDR1 is MNHEY and CDR2 SVGAGI. Trimming took off 6 bases at V and 7 bases at J, with 18 bases between the two ends. CDR3 length: 14 amino acids. CDR3 sequence: CASSPSSLPFGYTF. The CDR3 bases are TGTGCCAGCAGCCCGAGCTCTCTCCCTTTTGGCTACACCTTC.

This clone was seen a handful of times. Other DNA sequences in the same sample also yield this CDR3. This chain links TRBV5-1 with TRBJ2-1; D gene ambiguous. The CDR3 extends over 11 amino acids. Per the germline V gene, CDR1 is SGHRS and CDR2 is YFSETQ. Trimming cost V 3 bases and J 2 bases, with 0 bases left between them. The CDR3 region is CASSSYNEQFF. For the CDR3, the DNA is TGCGCCAGCAGCTCCTACAATGAGCAGTTCTTC.

This rearrangement joins TRBV18 to TRBJ1-1, with 7 bases identical to TRBD1. This CDR3 is built from 15 residues. V dropped 3 bases and J dropped 2; count of bases not matched to a gene: 6. Germline loops: CDR1 KGHSH, CDR2 LQKENI. In nucleotides, the CDR3 is TGTGCCAGCTCACCGCCAGGGGGGACTAACACTGAAGCTTTCTTT. Protein sequence: CASSPPGGTNTEAFF.

This clone has only a few counts. The chain carries TRBV30 and TRBJ2-1; 7 positions match TRBD2. V gave up 1 base and J gave up 4 bases; unmatched junction bases: 10. Germline CDR1 GTSNPN, CDR2 SVGIG (reference sequence). The CDR3 consists of 16 residues. CDR3 amino acids: CAWSGEGSGTYNEQFF. In DNA form, the CDR3 reads TGTGCCTGGAGTGGAGAAGGGAGCGGGACGTACAATGAGCAGTTCTTC.

About this clone: Other DNA sequences in the same sample also yield this CDR3. The chain joins TRBV30 to TRBJ2-7; maybe TRBD2 (6 bases). Germline V CDR1 and CDR2: GTSNPN, SVGIG (reference sequence). The CDR3 is made up of 14 amino acids. V was cut by 0 bases and J by 3 bases, with 12 bases left in between. The CDR3 loop reads CAWSVPGLHYEQYF. The CDR3 DNA is TGTGCCTGGAGTGTACCGGGACTTCACTACGAGCAGTACTTC.